This TCR beta chain is drawn from a study of OX40 agonist ivuxolimab in advanced cancers. About the research overall: Previous treatment with anti-PD-1, anti-PD-L1 or anti-CTLA-4 therapy was allowed; 35% to 50% had received some.

Libraries were prepared by immunoSEQ multiplex PCR; TCRdb keeps only in-frame clonotypes and omits some of them. The sample records about 46,000 clones, about 88% being singletons. This CDR3 contains 11 residues. In germline, CDR1 is LNHDA, CDR2 SQIVND (reference sequence). After removal of 3 bases from V and 7 bases from J, the junction contained 0 bases not matched to a gene. The clonotype originates from an adult with an advanced solid tumor such as melanoma, head and neck, liver or kidney cancer. The genes are TRBV19 and TRBJ2-7; the match to TRBD2 covers 7 bases. The material was CD4+ or CD8+ T cells sorted from blood, obtained in a trial of the OX40 agonist ivuxolimab. The chain's CDR3 is CASSMGLEQYF. In nucleotides, the CDR3 is TGTGCCAGTAGTATGGGACTAGAGCAGTACTTC.